The sequence of this T cell receptor (beta chain) was determined in a study of blood T cell repertoires in COVID-19. On the study more broadly: The origin of the acute and convalescent COVID-19 samples was the United States, Italy and Spain. Sources were T cells, B-cell-depleted T cells, or PBMCs; the material itself was cDNA or gDNA.

Authors' analysis steps: The assay estimated nucleated cells by amplifying reference gene primers. Generated by immunoSEQ multiplex PCR, the TCRdb table keeps only in-frame clones and is missing some. V and J calls and clone size are as listed in that table; D and trimming were resolved from the DNA. The sample includes around 190,000 clones, roughly 91% of them seen just once. This CDR3 contains 14 residues. The V gene end was trimmed by 3 bases and the J gene end by 5 bases; junction bases not matched to a gene: 6. From germline, CDR1 is LGHDT and CDR2 YNNKEL (reference sequence). Input material: peripheral blood. The chain has TRBV3-1 (or the pseudogene TRBV3-2) and TRBJ1-1; TRBD1 matches at 7 bases. The source is a human donor in a cohort sampled during active COVID-19. For the CDR3, the DNA is TGTGCCAGCAGCCAGCACAGGGGCGGGACTGAAGCTTTCTTT. Its protein product is CASSQHRGGTEAFF.